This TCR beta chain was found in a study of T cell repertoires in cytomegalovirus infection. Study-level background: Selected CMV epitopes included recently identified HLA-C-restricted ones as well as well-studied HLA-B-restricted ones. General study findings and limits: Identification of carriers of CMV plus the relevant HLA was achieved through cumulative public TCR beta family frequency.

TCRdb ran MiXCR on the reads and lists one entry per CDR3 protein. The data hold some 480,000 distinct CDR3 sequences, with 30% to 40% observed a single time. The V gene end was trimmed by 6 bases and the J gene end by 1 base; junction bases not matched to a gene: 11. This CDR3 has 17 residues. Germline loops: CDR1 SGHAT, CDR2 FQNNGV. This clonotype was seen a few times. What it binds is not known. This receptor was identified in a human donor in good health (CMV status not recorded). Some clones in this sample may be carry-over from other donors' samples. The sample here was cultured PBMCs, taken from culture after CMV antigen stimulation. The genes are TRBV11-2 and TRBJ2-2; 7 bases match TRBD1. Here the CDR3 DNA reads TGTGCCAGCAGACACTACGTGGGACAGAAGAACACCGGGGAGCTGTTTTTT. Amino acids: CASRHYVGQKNTGELFF.